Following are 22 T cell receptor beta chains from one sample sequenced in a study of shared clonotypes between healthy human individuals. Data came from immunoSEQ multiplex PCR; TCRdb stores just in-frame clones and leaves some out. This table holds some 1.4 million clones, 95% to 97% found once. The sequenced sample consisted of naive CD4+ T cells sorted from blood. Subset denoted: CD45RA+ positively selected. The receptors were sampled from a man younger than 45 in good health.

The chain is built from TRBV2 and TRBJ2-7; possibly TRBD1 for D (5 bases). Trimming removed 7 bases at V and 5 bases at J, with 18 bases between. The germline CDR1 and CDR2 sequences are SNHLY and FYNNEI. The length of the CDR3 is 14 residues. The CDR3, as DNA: TGTGCCAGCAAGGAACGTGGCAGGGTTGACGAGCAGTACTTC. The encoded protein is CASKERGRVDEQYF.

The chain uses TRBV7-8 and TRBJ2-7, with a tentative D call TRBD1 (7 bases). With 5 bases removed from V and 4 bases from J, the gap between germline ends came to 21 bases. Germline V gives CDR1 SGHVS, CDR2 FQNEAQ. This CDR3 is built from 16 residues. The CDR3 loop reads CASSVMSGQEGYEQYF. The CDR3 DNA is TGTGCCAGCAGCGTTATGTCTGGACAGGAGGGGTACGAGCAGTACTTC.

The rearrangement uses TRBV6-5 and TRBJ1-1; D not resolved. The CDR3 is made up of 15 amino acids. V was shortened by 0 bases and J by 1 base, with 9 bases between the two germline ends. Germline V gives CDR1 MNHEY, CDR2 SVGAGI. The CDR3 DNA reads TGTGCCAGCAGTTACTCGAACAGAGCGAACACTGAAGCTTTCTTT. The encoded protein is CASSYSNRANTEAFF.

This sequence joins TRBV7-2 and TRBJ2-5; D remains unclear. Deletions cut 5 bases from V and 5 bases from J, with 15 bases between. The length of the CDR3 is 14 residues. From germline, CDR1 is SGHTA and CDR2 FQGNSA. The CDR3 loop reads CASSADPARETQYF. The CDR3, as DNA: TGTGCCAGCAGCGCAGACCCAGCCAGGGAGACCCAGTACTTC.

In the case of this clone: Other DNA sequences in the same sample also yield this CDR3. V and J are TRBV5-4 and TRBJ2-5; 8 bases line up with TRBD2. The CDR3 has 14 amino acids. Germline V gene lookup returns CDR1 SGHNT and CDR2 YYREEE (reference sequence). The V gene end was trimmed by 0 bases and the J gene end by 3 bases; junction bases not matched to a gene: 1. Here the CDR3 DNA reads TGTGCCAGCAGCTTGGCAGCGGGGGAAGAGACCCAGTACTTC. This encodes CASSLAAGEETQYF.

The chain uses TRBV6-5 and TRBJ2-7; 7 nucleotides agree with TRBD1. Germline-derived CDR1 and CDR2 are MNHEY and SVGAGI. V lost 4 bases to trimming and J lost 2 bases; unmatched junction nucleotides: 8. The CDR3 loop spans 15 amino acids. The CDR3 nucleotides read TGTGCCAGCAGTTCCCCGGCGGACAGGACCTACGAGCAGTACTTC. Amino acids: CASSSPADRTYEQYF.

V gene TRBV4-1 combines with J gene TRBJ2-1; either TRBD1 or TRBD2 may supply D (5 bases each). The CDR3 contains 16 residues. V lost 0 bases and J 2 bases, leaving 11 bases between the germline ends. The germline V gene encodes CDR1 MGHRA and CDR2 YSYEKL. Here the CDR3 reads CASSQDRGGAYNEQFF. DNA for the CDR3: TGCGCCAGCAGCCAAGACCGGGGCGGTGCCTACAATGAGCAGTTCTTC.

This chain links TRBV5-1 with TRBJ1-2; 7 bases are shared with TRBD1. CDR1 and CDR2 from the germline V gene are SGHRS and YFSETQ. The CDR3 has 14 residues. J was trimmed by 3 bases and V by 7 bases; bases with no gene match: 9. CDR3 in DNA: TGCGCCAGCTCCCCGACAGGGAGGGACTATGGCTACACCTTC. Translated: CASSPTGRDYGYTF.

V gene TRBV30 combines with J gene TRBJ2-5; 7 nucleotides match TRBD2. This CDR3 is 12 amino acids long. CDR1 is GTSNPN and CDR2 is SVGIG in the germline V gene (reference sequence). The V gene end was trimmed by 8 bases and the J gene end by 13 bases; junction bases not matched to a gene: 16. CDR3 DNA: TGTGCCGGACAACGAGGGGAGGGTTCGTTGTACTTC. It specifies CAGQRGEGSLYF.

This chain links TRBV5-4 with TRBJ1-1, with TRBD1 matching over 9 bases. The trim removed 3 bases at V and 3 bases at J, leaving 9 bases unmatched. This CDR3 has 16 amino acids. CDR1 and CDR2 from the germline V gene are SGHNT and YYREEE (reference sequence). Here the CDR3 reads CASSSLQGAVDTEAFF. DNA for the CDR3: TGTGCCAGCAGCTCCTTACAGGGGGCGGTTGACACTGAAGCTTTCTTT.

The CDR3 is CASSSYASGVTGELFF. The CDR3 nucleotides are TGTGCCAGCAGCTCGTATGCTAGCGGGGTCACCGGGGAGCTGTTTTTT. The V call is TRBV7-2, the J call TRBJ2-2; 9 bases agree with TRBD2. The germline CDR1 and CDR2 sequences are SGHTA and FQGNSA. V dropped 4 bases and J dropped 4; count of bases not matched to a gene: 7. This CDR3 spans 16 amino acids.

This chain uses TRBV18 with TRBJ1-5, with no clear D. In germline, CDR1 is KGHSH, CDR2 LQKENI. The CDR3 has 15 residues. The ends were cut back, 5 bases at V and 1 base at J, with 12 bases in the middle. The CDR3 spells CASSSERSSNQPQHF. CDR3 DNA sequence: TGTGCCAGCTCAAGCGAGAGGTCGAGCAATCAGCCCCAGCATTTT. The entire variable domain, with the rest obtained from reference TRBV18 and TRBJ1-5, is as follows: NAGVMQNPRHLVRRRGQEARLRCSPMKGHSHVYWYRQLPEEGLKFMVYLQKENIIDESGMPKERFSAEFPKEGPSILRIQQVVRGDSAAYFCASSSERSSNQPQHFGDGTRLSIL.

CDR3 residues: CASSSPGGGLKFTDTQYF. The CDR3 bases are TGTGCCAGCAGTTCCCCGGGGGGCGGCCTTAAGTTCACAGATACGCAGTATTTT. This chain links TRBV28 with TRBJ2-3; tentatively, D is TRBD2 (7 bases). V was clipped by 4 bases and J by 2 bases, with 22 bases between them. The CDR3 length is 18 residues. CDR1 is MDHEN and CDR2 is SYDVKM in the germline V gene. Full variable domain (outside the CDR3, taken from reference TRBV28 and TRBJ2-3): DVKVTQSSRYLVKRTGEKVFLECVQDMDHENMFWYRQDPGLGLRLIYFSYDVKMKEKGDIPEGYSVSREKKERFSLILESASTNQTSMYLCASSSPGGGLKFTDTQYFGPGTRLTVL.

The CDR3 DNA is TGTGCCAGCAGTGAAGAAGGCAGGTGGGACACTGAAGCTTTCTTT. Translated, it gives CASSEEGRWDTEAFF. The V and J genes are TRBV6-1 and TRBJ1-1; no firm D call. Germline values: CDR1 MNHNS, CDR2 SASEGT. The CDR3 sequence is 15 residues long. V was trimmed by 1 base and J by 3 bases, leaving 12 bases between them.

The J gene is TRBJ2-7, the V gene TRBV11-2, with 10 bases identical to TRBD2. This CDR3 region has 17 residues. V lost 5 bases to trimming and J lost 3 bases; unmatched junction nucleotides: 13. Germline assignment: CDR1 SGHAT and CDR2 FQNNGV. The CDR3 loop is CASSRVSSGSSRYEQYF. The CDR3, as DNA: TGTGCCAGCAGCCGCGTGTCTAGCGGGAGTTCTCGCTACGAGCAGTACTTC.

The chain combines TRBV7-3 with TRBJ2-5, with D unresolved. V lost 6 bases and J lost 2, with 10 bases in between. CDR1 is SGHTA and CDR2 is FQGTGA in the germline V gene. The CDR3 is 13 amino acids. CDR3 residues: CASRPASQETQYF. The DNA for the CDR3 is TGTGCCAGCAGGCCTGCTTCGCAAGAGACCCAGTACTTC.

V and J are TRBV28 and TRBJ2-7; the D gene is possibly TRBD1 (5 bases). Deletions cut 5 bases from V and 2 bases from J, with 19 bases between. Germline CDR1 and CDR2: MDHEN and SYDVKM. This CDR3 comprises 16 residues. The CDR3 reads CASSPARVPLAYEQYF. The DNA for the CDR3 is TGTGCCAGCAGTCCTGCCAGGGTCCCCCTGGCCTACGAGCAGTACTTC.

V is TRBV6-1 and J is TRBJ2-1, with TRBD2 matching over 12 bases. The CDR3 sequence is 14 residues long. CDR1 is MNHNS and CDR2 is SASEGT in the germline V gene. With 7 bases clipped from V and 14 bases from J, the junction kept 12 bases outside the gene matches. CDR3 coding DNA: TGTGCCAGCACAGGGACTAGCGGGTTTCCTGGGGAGTTCTTC. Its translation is CASTGTSGFPGEFF.

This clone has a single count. The CDR3 protein is CASKGPTGTGELFF. The CDR3 region has the DNA TGCGCCAGCAAGGGGCCTACGGGCACCGGGGAGCTGTTTTTT. This sequence joins TRBV5-1 and TRBJ2-2; perhaps TRBD1 as D (5 bases). Trimming took off 6 bases at V and 4 bases at J, with 13 bases between the two ends. CDR1 is SGHRS, CDR2 YFSETQ, per germline. CDR3 length: 14 residues.

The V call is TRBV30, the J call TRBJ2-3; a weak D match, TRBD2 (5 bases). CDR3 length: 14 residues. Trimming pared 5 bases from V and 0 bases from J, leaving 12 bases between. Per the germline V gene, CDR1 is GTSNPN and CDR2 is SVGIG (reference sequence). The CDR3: CAWAGKISTDTQYF. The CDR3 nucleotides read TGTGCCTGGGCGGGTAAGATCAGCACAGATACGCAGTATTTT.

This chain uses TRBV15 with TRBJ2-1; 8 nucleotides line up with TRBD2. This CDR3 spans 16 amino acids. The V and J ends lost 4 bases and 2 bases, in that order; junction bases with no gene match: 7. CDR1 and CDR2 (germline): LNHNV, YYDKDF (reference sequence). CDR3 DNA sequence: TGTGCCACCAGCACCCGGACCGGGAGGGCCTACAATGAGCAGTTCTTC. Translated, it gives CATSTRTGRAYNEQFF.

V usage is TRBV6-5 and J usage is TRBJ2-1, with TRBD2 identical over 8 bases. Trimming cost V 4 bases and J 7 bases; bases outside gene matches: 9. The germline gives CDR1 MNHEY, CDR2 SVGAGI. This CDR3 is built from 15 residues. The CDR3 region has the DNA TGTGCCAGCAGTTCGCCGGGACTAGTGGGGAATGAGCAGTTCTTC. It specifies CASSSPGLVGNEQFF.